This entry features one TCR beta chain sequence. Its antigen has not been determined. Per-base qualities were not stored, and no clone one base away is much larger. The sample is drawn from a study of blood T cell repertoires in COVID-19 (dated by TCRdb to the early 2020s). With regard to the full study: Samples covering the acute and convalescent phases of COVID-19 were provided by collaborators in the United States, Italy and Spain. The prospective study material was composed of cDNA or gDNA derived from T cells, B-cell-depleted T cells, or PBMCs. Deeply sampled blood TCRbeta repertoires from subjects exposed to, actively infected with, or recovered from COVID-19 were included in the dataset. The repertoires were released in a freely available public database intended as a resource for research on the immune response to SARS-CoV-2. The samples were drawn from two sources: the first 160 participants of the ongoing ImmuneRACE study, and 1,000 to 1,500 subjects contributed by 6 global collaborators. A de-identified subject ID, COVID-19 status, age in years and sex were almost always included in the sample metadata. HLA class I and class II types, where available, came from metadata supplied by the sample provider rather than from assay-based typing.

One collaborating source in Seattle enrolled patients during active infection and followed them longitudinally through the course of disease. Whole blood was collected in K2EDTA tubes by collaborating institutions according to the institutions' own protocols. For TCRbeta analysis, collaborator samples were shipped as frozen whole blood, as isolated PBMCs, or as DNA extracted from either sample type. CDR1 and CDR2 were assigned from the germline V gene as MGHDK and SYGVNS. Trimming at the junction amounts to 6 bases on V and 2 bases on J, and the germline ends lie 11 bases apart. The CDR3 runs 14 amino acids, cysteine and phenylalanine included. Of the read, only the CDR3 DNA is kept; its 42 bases are in frame from base 1. TCRbeta CDR3 regions were amplified from genomic DNA by means of the immunoSEQ Assay, a bias-controlled multiplex PCR. In the authors' own workflow: Nucleated cell counts per sample were estimated from amplification of reference gene primers within the assay. To quantify the absolute abundance of each unique TCRbeta CDR3 rearrangement, sequence reads were collapsed and filtered. Productive Simpson clonality was computed per sample as the square root of Simpson's diversity index over productive rearrangements. In its TCRdb copy, this immuneACCESS table keeps in-frame sequences only and misses some clones. Where compared with another copy, unresolved V genes explain less than half of these, and the others have no known cause. V and J calls and clone size follow that table, whereas D and trimming were derived from the DNA. Recorded for this sample are under 200,000 clones; about 88% of them occurred a single time. Approximately 0.6% of the sample rests with the top ten.

Here is what the overall study found, with its caveats: The amount of clinical and demographic metadata varied by source and participant and was provided uncurated.

The sequencing sample was made of peripheral blood. The rearrangement joined TRBV25-1 to TRBJ2-1; tentative D gene TRBD2, with 5 bases matching. The sequence derives from a man between 60 and 75 years old with COVID-19, enrolled during active disease. In nucleotides, the sequence is TGTGCCAGCAGAGCGGTGTCCACCTACAATGAGCAGTTCTTC. Translated, it gives CASRAVSTYNEQFF. With the rest looked up from the reference TRBV25-1 and TRBJ2-1 genes rather than sequenced, the full variable domain is EADIYQTPRYLVIGTGKKITLECSQTMGHDKMYWYQQDPGMELHLIHYSYGVNSTEKGDLSSESTVSRIRTEHFPLTLESARPSHTSQYLCASRAVSTYNEQFFGPGTRLTVL.